This is a list of T cell receptor beta chains from one sample in a study of Graves' ophthalmopathy and Graves' hyperthyroidism. MiXCR was run by TCRdb on the multiplex PCR reads, yielding one entry per CDR3 protein. The repertoire includes 680,000 or so distinct CDR3 sequences, about 20% of them detected once, and around 6.5% sits in the top ten. Sequenced material: peripheral blood. The receptors here all came from a woman aged 18-29 years with stable Graves' hyperthyroidism. Some clones in this sample may be carry-over from other donors' samples. The CDR3 runs from the conserved cysteine through the conserved F or W.

v_gene: TRBV6-5; CDR3aa: CASSYGAFGGYTF
v_gene: TRBV5-1; CDR3aa: CASSPRDNSYEQYF
v_gene: TRBV19; CDR3aa: CASSVTGREQYF
v_gene: TRBV20-1; CDR3aa: CSASLGTGTYEQYF
v_gene: TRBV12-3/TRBV12-4; CDR3aa: CASSFAFETQYF
v_gene: TRBV20-1; CDR3aa: CRGTGGLTGDTEAFF
v_gene: TRBV28; CDR3aa: CASSFGVTKGSRSTEAFF
v_gene: TRBV27; CDR3aa: CASRDRANSPLHF
v_gene: TRBV20-1; CDR3aa: CSARTRGMSNQPQHF
v_gene: TRBV5-1; CDR3aa: CASTSGRELFF
v_gene: TRBV30; CDR3aa: CAWTRRGYEQYF
v_gene: TRBV29-1; CDR3aa: CSGSQGTYEQYF
v_gene: TRBV29-1; CDR3aa: CSVTIPYTEAFF
v_gene: TRBV4-2; CDR3aa: CASSQDEAGYQPQHF
v_gene: TRBV11-2; CDR3aa: CASSLSVQETQYF
v_gene: TRBV19; CDR3aa: CASSGSGNQPQHF
v_gene: TRBV6-1; CDR3aa: CASSQTSGLYEQYF
v_gene: TRBV30; CDR3aa: CAAGPGTGQPEACF
v_gene: TRBV20-1; CDR3aa: CSARYGTVNTGELFF
v_gene: TRBV19; CDR3aa: CASSIDSKGLSNQPQHF
v_gene: TRBV20-1; CDR3aa: CSAAGTLFSNRPQHF
v_gene: TRBV15; CDR3aa: CATSRGFGGWTEAFF
v_gene: TRBV28; CDR3aa: CASSFDSTGPSYEQYF
v_gene: TRBV19; CDR3aa: CASSGARISHLHF
v_gene: TRBV30; CDR3aa: CAWDLGEGTQYF
v_gene: TRBV7-9; CDR3aa: CASITGGVWDTEAFF
v_gene: TRBV24-1; CDR3aa: CATSDSTQGASEAFF
v_gene: TRBV7-2; CDR3aa: CASSTRQGADEQYF
v_gene: TRBV2; CDR3aa: CASSRRAPRDTEAFF
v_gene: TRBV12-3/TRBV12-4; CDR3aa: CASSPLMNTEAFF
v_gene: TRBV11-1; CDR3aa: CASSLGAWNTGELFF
v_gene: TRBV12-3/TRBV12-4; CDR3aa: CASSLWGTTFYEQYF
v_gene: TRBV28; CDR3aa: CASREQGSTGELFF
v_gene: TRBV15; CDR3aa: CATQLAGEETQYF
v_gene: TRBV30; CDR3aa: CAWRRTSGLAGQYF
v_gene: TRBV19; CDR3aa: CASSMNVGGGSETQYF
v_gene: TRBV2; CDR3aa: CASSQSNTGELFF
v_gene: TRBV12-3/TRBV12-4; CDR3aa: CASSFGYQETQYF
v_gene: TRBV9; CDR3aa: CASSAGTSGIHQETQYF
v_gene: TRBV2; CDR3aa: CASSEGGLAKNIKYF
v_gene: TRBV12-3/TRBV12-4; CDR3aa: CASSKSLTKNTEAFF
v_gene: TRBV6-5; CDR3aa: CASSYRGADGTQYF
v_gene: TRBV20-1; CDR3aa: CSARDRRLNTGELFF
v_gene: TRBV12-3/TRBV12-4; CDR3aa: CASSTIGLAGEMYQETQYF
v_gene: TRBV12-3/TRBV12-4; CDR3aa: CASSMRPAGNTIYF
v_gene: TRBV5-6; CDR3aa: CASSFRTGVRTGELFF
v_gene: TRBV11-2; CDR3aa: CASSPILGQRLYSNQPQHF
v_gene: TRBV28; CDR3aa: CASSFGVVNNGYTF
v_gene: TRBV2; CDR3aa: CASSDGGRQPQHF
v_gene: TRBV6-1; CDR3aa: CASSTGTLSYEQYF